The TCR beta chain described here comes from a study of technical replicates of blood from a few donors. Germline V gene sequence: CDR1 MNHEY, CDR2 SVGAGI. This CDR3 region has 11 residues. V was pared by 6 bases and J by 5 bases, with 7 bases between. Using immunoSEQ multiplex PCR, the repertoire was profiled, and TCRdb retains in-frame clones only, with some absent. The sample contains 45,000 to 60,000 clones, 90% to 97% of which appear only once. For this clone: The same CDR3 is also encoded by other DNA sequences in this sample.

This chain connects TRBV6-5 to TRBJ1-1; a possible D gene is TRBD1 (6 bases). The receptor's source is a human donor in good health. The source material was T cells isolated from PBMCs. CDR3: CASRGGTEAFF. CDR3 coding DNA: TGTGCCAGCAGAGGGGGAACTGAAGCTTTCTTT.